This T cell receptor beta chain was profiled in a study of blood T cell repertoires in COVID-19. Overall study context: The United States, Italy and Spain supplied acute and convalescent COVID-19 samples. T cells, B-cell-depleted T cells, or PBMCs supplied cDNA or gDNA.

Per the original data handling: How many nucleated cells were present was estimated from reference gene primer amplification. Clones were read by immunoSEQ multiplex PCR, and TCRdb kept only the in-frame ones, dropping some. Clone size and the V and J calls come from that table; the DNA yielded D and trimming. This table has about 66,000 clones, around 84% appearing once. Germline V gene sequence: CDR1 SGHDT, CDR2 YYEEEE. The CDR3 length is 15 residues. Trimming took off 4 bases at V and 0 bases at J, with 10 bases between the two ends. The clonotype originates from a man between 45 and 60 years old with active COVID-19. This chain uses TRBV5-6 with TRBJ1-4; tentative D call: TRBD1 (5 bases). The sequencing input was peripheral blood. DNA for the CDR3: TGTGCCAGCAGCCTCACAGGAGCAACTAATGAAAAACTGTTTTTT. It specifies CASSLTGATNEKLFF.